The T cell receptor beta chain under discussion was sequenced for a study of blood T cell repertoires in COVID-19. Sequencing used immunoSEQ multiplex PCR; TCRdb keeps in-frame clones, though not all of them. This sample carries about 120,000 clones, approximately 78% of them seen once, and the ten largest clones take around 8%. The clonotype originates from a man aged 70-80 years with acute or convalescent COVID-19. Sequencing was done on a sample of peripheral blood.

The CDR3 DNA reads TGTGCCTGGTTGAGACAGGGGGTTTCAGGAGCTTTCTTT. Encoded protein: CAWLRQGVSGAFF. V is TRBV30 and J is TRBJ1-1; 9 bases align to TRBD1. The CDR3 is made up of 13 amino acids. CDR1 GTSNPN and CDR2 SVGIG come from the germline V gene (reference sequence). V trimming: 5 bases; J trimming: 10 bases; junction bases outside the gene matches: 11.